The 18 T cell receptor beta chains presented below share a single source sample, sequenced in a study of T cell responses to AZD1222 COVID-19 vaccine. Sequencing was performed with immunoSEQ multiplex PCR; in TCRdb, only in-frame clones are kept and a portion is missing. The sample gives roughly 79,000 clones, about 90% of which show up once; roughly 6.8% is in the top ten. The material sequenced was peripheral blood, taken on day 0 of MenACWY control vaccination. The origin of the receptors is an adult in good health.

The chain joins TRBV5-1 to TRBJ2-5; no clear D. Germline V gene data show CDR1 as SGHRS and CDR2 as YFSETQ. The length of the CDR3 is 12 residues. V was trimmed by 0 bases and J by 5 bases, leaving 5 bases between them. CDR3 region: CASSLAQETQYF. For the CDR3, the DNA is TGCGCCAGCAGCTTGGCCCAGGAGACCCAGTACTTC.

This rearrangement joins TRBV12-3 or TRBV12-4 to TRBJ2-7; tentative D call: TRBD2 (5 bases). CDR3 length: 13 amino acids. V was shortened by 3 bases and J by 3 bases, with 9 bases between the two germline ends. Here the CDR3 reads CASSFGNNYEQYF. The DNA for the CDR3 is TGTGCCAGCAGTTTCGGGAATAACTACGAGCAGTACTTC.

The chain joins TRBV6-6 to TRBJ1-4, with TRBD1 identical over 9 bases. V lost 5 bases and J lost 3; bases outside the gene matches: 10. Germline V CDR1 and CDR2: MNHNY, SVGAGI (reference sequence). The length of the CDR3 is 17 residues. The CDR3 is CASSPKTGGEANEKLFF. The CDR3 bases are TGTGCCAGCAGTCCAAAAACAGGGGGCGAGGCTAATGAAAAACTGTTTTTT.

This clone was seen only once. As DNA, the CDR3 is TGTGCCAGCAGCGGTGACCCGGGACAGGGGTCCCACGAGCAGTACTTC. Its translation: CASSGDPGQGSHEQYF. The gene calls are TRBV7-2 and TRBJ2-7; 10 bases are shared with TRBD1. The CDR3 is made up of 16 amino acids. With V trimmed by 5 bases and J by 5 bases, 12 bases remained unmatched. Germline values: CDR1 SGHTA, CDR2 FQGNSA.

This chain connects TRBV25-1 to TRBJ1-4; TRBD1 agrees at 8 bases. This CDR3 contains 15 residues. The V and J ends lost 4 bases and 3 bases, in that order; junction bases with no gene match: 4. The germline V gene encodes CDR1 MGHDK and CDR2 SYGVNS. The DNA of the CDR3 is TGTGCCAGCAGTGCCCACAGGGGGGCTAATGAAAAACTGTTTTTT. This gives the protein CASSAHRGANEKLFF.

The count of this clone is one. The chain is built from TRBV6-2 or TRBV6-3 and TRBJ2-3; 7 bases fit TRBD2. V lost 4 bases, J lost 6 bases, and 7 bases stayed unmatched. Germline-derived CDR1 and CDR2 are MNHEY and SVGEGT. This CDR3 is built from 14 residues. The CDR3 DNA sequence: TGTGCCAGCAGTTTCGCGGGAGCGGTTGATACGCAGTATTTT. The encoded protein is CASSFAGAVDTQYF.

The chain employs TRBV28 and TRBJ1-4; D call uncertain. The CDR3 runs to 15 residues. The germline V gene has CDR1 MDHEN and CDR2 SYDVKM. With 5 bases removed from V and 7 bases from J, the gap between germline ends came to 17 bases. In DNA form, the CDR3 reads TGTGCCAGCAGTCCGATCGGTAAGAGTGGTGAAAAACTGTTTTTT. Its translation: CASSPIGKSGEKLFF.

V is TRBV5-1 and J is TRBJ2-7; 7 bases map to TRBD1. V gave up 1 base and J gave up 0 bases; unmatched junction bases: 4. This CDR3 spans 15 amino acids. Germline V gives CDR1 SGHRS, CDR2 YFSETQ. The CDR3 DNA is TGCGCCAGCAGCTTGAGACAGGGTAGCTCCTACGAGCAGTACTTC. This codes for CASSLRQGSSYEQYF.

This clone was picked up one time. The gene calls are TRBV2 and TRBJ1-2; TRBD1 matches 8 bases. Germline CDR1 and CDR2: SNHLY and FYNNEI. Germline trimming cut 5 bases from V and 8 bases from J; bases unmatched to any gene: 7. This CDR3 has 13 residues. This CDR3 is CASSLDREGGYTF. The CDR3 DNA follows: TGTGCCAGCAGTTTGGACAGGGAAGGCGGCTACACCTTC.

This rearrangement joins TRBV3-1 (or the pseudogene TRBV3-2) to TRBJ1-1, with a tentative D call TRBD1 (6 bases). Germline V gene data show CDR1 as LGHDT and CDR2 as YNNKEL (reference sequence). The CDR3 is 13 residues long. The V end was cut by 3 bases, the J end by 7 bases, with 12 bases between. CDR3 residues: CASSHLPDSEAFF. In nucleotides, the CDR3 is TGTGCCAGCAGCCACCTTCCGGACAGTGAAGCTTTCTTT.

This sequence joins TRBV5-1 and TRBJ2-1, with 11 bases fitting TRBD2. V was pared by 2 bases and J by 9 bases, with 4 bases of the junction left unmatched. CDR3 length: 14 residues. From germline, CDR1 is SGHRS and CDR2 YFSETQ. CDR3 in amino acids: CASSFTSGSSEQFF. CDR3 nucleotides: TGCGCCAGCAGCTTTACTAGCGGGAGTAGTGAGCAGTTCTTC.

This chain connects TRBV28 to TRBJ2-5; the D is unclear. V dropped 1 base and J dropped 0 bases, with 9 bases sitting between them. There are 15 residues in the CDR3. Germline V gene data show CDR1 as MDHEN and CDR2 as SYDVKM. The CDR3 here is CASSLFGWNQETQYF. CDR3 nucleotide sequence: TGTGCCAGCAGTTTATTCGGTTGGAACCAAGAGACCCAGTACTTC. The whole variable domain, filled in from reference TRBV28 and TRBJ2-5, reads DVKVTQSSRYLVKRTGEKVFLECVQDMDHENMFWYRQDPGLGLRLIYFSYDVKMKEKGDIPEGYSVSREKKERFSLILESASTNQTSMYLCASSLFGWNQETQYFGPGTRLLVL.

The rearrangement links TRBV7-2 to TRBJ2-5, with 8 positions matching TRBD2. This CDR3 has 15 amino acids. J was trimmed by 1 base and V by 4 bases; bases with no gene match: 5. CDR1 and CDR2 (germline): SGHTA, FQGNSA. CDR3 nucleotides: TGTGCCAGCAGCTCAATAGCGGGGCTCCAAGAGACCCAGTACTTC. It is translated as CASSSIAGLQETQYF.

The chain recombines TRBV5-4 with TRBJ2-2, with D tentatively TRBD1 (7 bases). The CDR3 is 16 amino acids. V was shortened by 4 bases and J by 4 bases, with 17 bases between the two germline ends. CDR1 and CDR2 (germline): SGHNT, YYREEE (reference sequence). The CDR3 nucleotides are TGTGCCAGCAGCCCAAAGGCAGGGGGGACCACCGGGGAGCTGTTTTTT. Translating gives CASSPKAGGTTGELFF.

The V gene is TRBV4-3, the J gene TRBJ2-1; D not resolved. The CDR3 consists of 13 residues. The germline V gene has CDR1 LGHNA and CDR2 YSLEER. The V and J ends lost 5 bases and 4 bases respectively, with 9 bases between them. CDR3 protein: CASSAALYNEQFF. CDR3 in DNA: TGCGCCAGCAGCGCGGCATTGTACAATGAGCAGTTCTTC.

The chain combines TRBV28 with TRBJ1-4; 9 bases are shared with TRBD1. This CDR3 region has 13 residues. Per germline, CDR1 MDHEN and CDR2 SYDVKM. The V segment lost 10 bases and the J segment 6 bases; nucleotides outside the gene matches: 6. The CDR3 here is CAINRGRDEKLFF. The CDR3 nucleotides are TGTGCCATCAACAGGGGGCGTGATGAAAAACTGTTTTTT.

The genes are TRBV29-1 and TRBJ2-5; D is unresolved. Germline lookup yields CDR1 SQVTM and CDR2 ANQGSEA. Trimming removed 2 bases from V and 3 bases from J, with 10 bases in between. The CDR3 has 13 amino acids. The CDR3 DNA reads TGCAGCGTTGAAAGACAAACGAAAGAGACCCAGTACTTC. Encoded protein: CSVERQTKETQYF.

The J gene is TRBJ2-6, the V gene TRBV19, with 7 bases lining up with TRBD1. CDR1 is LNHDA and CDR2 is SQIVND in the germline V gene (reference sequence). The CDR3 consists of 18 residues. The J segment lost 0 bases and the V segment lost 6 bases, leaving 11 bases of the junction unmatched. CDR3 protein: CASSELQGGNSGANVLTF. The CDR3 DNA follows: TGTGCCAGTAGCGAACTACAAGGGGGCAACTCTGGGGCCAACGTCCTGACTTTC.